This T cell receptor (beta chain) was profiled in a study of preoperative IRX-2 immunotherapy in early breast cancer. Treatment in this sample: preoperative locoregional IRX-2 cytokine immunotherapy. Measured with immunoSEQ multiplex PCR; TCRdb has only the in-frame clones, and not every one. The data contain roughly 34,000 clones, roughly 86% of them seen just once; the ten biggest clones take up 1.5% to 2%. This CDR3 spans 15 amino acids. Germline V gene data show CDR1 as MNHGY and CDR2 as SAAAGT. The V end lost 2 bases, the J end lost 2 bases, and 12 bases lay between the germline ends. This chain links TRBV6-8 with TRBJ1-2; a possible D gene is TRBD1 (6 bases). The receptor comes from a human donor with breast cancer. Specimen: tumor tissue, collected after IRX-2 immunotherapy. The DNA of the CDR3 is TGTGCCAGCAGTTACCAGGACAGTGTAAACTATGGCTACACCTTC. Its translation is CASSYQDSVNYGYTF.